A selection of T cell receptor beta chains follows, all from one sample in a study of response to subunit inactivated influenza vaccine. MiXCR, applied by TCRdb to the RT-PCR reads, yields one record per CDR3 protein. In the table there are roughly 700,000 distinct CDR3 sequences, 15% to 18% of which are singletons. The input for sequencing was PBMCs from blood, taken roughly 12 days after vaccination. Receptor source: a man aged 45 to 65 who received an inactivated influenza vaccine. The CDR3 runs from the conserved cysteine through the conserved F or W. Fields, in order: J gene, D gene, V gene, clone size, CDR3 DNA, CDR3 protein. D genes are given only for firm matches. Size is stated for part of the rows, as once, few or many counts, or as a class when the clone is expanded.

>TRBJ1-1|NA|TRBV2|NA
TGTGCCAGCAGTGAAGGGGGACCCTCGTCCGAAGCTTTCTTT
CASSEGGPSSEAFF
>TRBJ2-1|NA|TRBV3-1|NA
TGTGCCAGCAGCCAAGATCAAGACTTTTTGTTTGAGCAGTTCTTC
CASSQDQDFLFEQFF
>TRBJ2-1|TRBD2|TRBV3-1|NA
TGTGCCAGCAGCCGAGGGACTAGGGACGAGTTCTTC
CASSRGTRDEFF
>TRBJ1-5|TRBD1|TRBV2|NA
TGTGCCAGCAGTTCCCCAGACAGGGGGAGCAATCAGCCCCAGCATTTT
CASSSPDRGSNQPQHF
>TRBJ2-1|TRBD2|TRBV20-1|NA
TGCAGTGCTAGACAGGCGGGGGGCGCCTACAATGAGCAGTTCTTC
CSARQAGGAYNEQFF
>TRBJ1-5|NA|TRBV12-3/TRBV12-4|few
TGTGCCAGCAGGGGTCAGGGATATCAGCCCCAGCATTTT
CASRGQGYQPQHF
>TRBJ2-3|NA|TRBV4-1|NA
TGCGCCAGCAGCCAGGGCGGAGCACCCGAAGATACGCAGTATTTT
CASSQGGAPEDTQYF
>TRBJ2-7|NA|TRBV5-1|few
TGCGCCAGCAGCTTGAACAGGGTCGAGCAGTACTTC
CASSLNRVEQYF
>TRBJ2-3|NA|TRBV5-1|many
TGCGCCAGCAGCTTGGACGCAGATACGCAGTATTTT
CASSLDADTQYF
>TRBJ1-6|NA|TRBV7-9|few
TGTGCCAGCAGCTTAGGGGCAGGCCGGAGGTATAATTCACCCCTCCACTTT
CASSLGAGRRYNSPLHF
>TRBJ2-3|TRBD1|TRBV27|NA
TGTGCCAGCAGTTTTCGTGGACAGGGGGGCCCAGATACGCAGTATTTT
CASSFRGQGGPDTQYF
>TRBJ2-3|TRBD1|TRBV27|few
TGTGCCAGCAGTTTGTGGGGGACAGGGGGCACAGATACGCAGTATTTT
CASSLWGTGGTDTQYF
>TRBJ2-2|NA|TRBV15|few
TGTGCCACCAGCAGAGAATCAGCCGGGGAGCTGTTTTTT
CATSRESAGELFF
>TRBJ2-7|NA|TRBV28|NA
TGTGCCAGCAGTTTAGGGCAGCCCTCCTACGAGCAGTACTTC
CASSLGQPSYEQYF
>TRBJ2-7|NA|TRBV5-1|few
TGCGCCAGCAGCTTGGGGGGTAGCAATGAGCAGTACTTC
CASSLGGSNEQYF
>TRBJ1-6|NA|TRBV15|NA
TGTGCCACCAGCAGAGATATGGGAAATTCACCCCTCCACTTT
CATSRDMGNSPLHF
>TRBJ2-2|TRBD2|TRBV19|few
TGTGCCAGTAGTATAACTCTAGCGGGAGGCGGCGGGGAGCTGTTTTTT
CASSITLAGGGGELFF
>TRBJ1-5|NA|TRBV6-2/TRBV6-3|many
TGTGCCAGCAGTTACTTTAATCAGCCCCAGCATTTT
CASSYFNQPQHF
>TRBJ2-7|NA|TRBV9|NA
TGTGCCAGCAGCGTTAGCGACGAGCAGTACTTC
CASSVSDEQYF
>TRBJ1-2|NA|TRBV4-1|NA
TGCGCCAGTAGTGCTAGGGAAGCTAACTATGGCTACACCTTC
CASSAREANYGYTF
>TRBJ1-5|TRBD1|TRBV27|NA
TGTGCCAGCGGGCGACAGGGGGATCAGCCCCAGCATTTT
CASGRQGDQPQHF
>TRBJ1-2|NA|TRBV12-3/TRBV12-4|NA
TGTGCCAGCAGGGCACAAAATAGTGGCTACACCTTC
CASRAQNSGYTF
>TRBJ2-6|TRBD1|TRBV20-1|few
TGCAGTGCTAGGTGGACAGGGGGCTCTGGGGCCAACGTCCTGACTTTC
CSARWTGGSGANVLTF
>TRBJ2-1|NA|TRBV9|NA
TGTGCCAGCAGCCCTAACTACCGCTCCTACAATGAGCAGTTCTTC
CASSPNYRSYNEQFF
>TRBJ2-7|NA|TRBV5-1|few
TGCGCCAGCAGGACCCCCGGGGGCGAGCAGTACTTC
CASRTPGGEQYF
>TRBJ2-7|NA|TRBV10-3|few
TGTGCCATCAGTGAACCTGGGGCCAGGCTCGAGCAGTACTTC
CAISEPGARLEQYF
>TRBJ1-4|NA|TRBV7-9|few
TGTGCCAGCAGCTACGATTCAACTAATGAAAAACTGTTTTTT
CASSYDSTNEKLFF
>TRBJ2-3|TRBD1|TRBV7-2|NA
TGTGCCAGCAGCATAACCCGACAGGGAACAGATACGCAGTATTTT
CASSITRQGTDTQYF
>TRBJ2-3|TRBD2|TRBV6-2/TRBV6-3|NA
TGTGCCAGCAGTTGGACTAGCGGCTACACAGATACGCAGTATTTT
CASSWTSGYTDTQYF
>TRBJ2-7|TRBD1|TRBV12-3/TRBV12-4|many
TGTGCCAGCAGTTTAGGGACAGGGGGCTACGAGCAGTACTTC
CASSLGTGGYEQYF
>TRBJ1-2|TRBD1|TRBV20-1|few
TGCAGTGCGATTACGTCAGGGGGTTCAAATGGCTACACCTTC
CSAITSGGSNGYTF
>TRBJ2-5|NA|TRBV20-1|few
TGCAGTGCTAGGAACAGGGTTGGGGCCGGGGAGACCCAGTACTTC
CSARNRVGAGETQYF
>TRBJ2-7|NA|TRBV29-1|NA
TGCAGCGTTGAAGTGGTCTCCCCGGGGTACGAGCAGTACTTC
CSVEVVSPGYEQYF
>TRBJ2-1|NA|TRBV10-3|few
TGTGCCATCAGTGGGAATATCTATGAGCAGTTCTTC
CAISGNIYEQFF
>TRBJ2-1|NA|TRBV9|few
TGTGCCAGCAGCGGCAATTCGATCGCAGAGCAGTTCTTC
CASSGNSIAEQFF
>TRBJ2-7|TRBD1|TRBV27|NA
TGTGCCAGCAGTTATCTCGGACAGGGGACGGGGCAGTACTTC
CASSYLGQGTGQYF
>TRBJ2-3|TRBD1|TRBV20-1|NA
TGCAGTACCCAGACAGGGGGCGGCACAGATACGCAGTATTTT
CSTQTGGGTDTQYF
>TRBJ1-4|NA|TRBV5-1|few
TGCGCCAGCAGCTTGGGGCGGAGCAGTAATGAAAAACTGTTTTTT
CASSLGRSSNEKLFF
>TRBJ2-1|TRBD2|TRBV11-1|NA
TGTGCCAGCAGCGCCCAAGCGGGGTACAATGAGCAGTTCTTC
CASSAQAGYNEQFF
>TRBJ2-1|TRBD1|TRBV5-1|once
TGCGCCAGCAGCGCGGGACAGGCGTACAATGAGCAGCTCTTC
CASSAGQAYNEQLF
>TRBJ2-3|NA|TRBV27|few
TGTGCCAGCAGCTCCTTAGTCCGACTAGGGGGCACAGATACGCAGTATTTT
CASSSLVRLGGTDTQYF
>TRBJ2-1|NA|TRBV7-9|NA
TGTGCCAGCAGCTACAGGGTGGATGAGCAGTTCTTC
CASSYRVDEQFF
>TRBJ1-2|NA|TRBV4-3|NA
TGCGCCAGCAGCCAAGATTCGGGAGGGCGATATGGCTACACCTTC
CASSQDSGGRYGYTF
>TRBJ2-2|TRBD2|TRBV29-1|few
TGCAGCGTTAACTCGGGGGGGTTGGCCGGGGAGCTGTTTTTT
CSVNSGGLAGELFF
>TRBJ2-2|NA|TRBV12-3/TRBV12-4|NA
TGTGCCAGCAGTTTGGGGACTCTCTGGGGGGAGCTGTTTTTT
CASSLGTLWGELFF
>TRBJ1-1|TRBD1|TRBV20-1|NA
TGCAGTGCTAGAACGGACAGGCTCGGCACTGAAGCTTTCTTT
CSARTDRLGTEAFF
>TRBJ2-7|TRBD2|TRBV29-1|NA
TGCAGCGTTAGCGGCGGGGGGAGCTCCGAGCAGTACTTC
CSVSGGGSSEQYF
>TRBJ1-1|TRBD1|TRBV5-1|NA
TGCGCCAGCAGCCGGACAGGGGATGAAGCTTTCTTT
CASSRTGDEAFF
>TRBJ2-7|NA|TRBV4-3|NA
TGCGCCAGCAGCCAAGATTTGAGTGGGGACCCCTACGAGCAGTACTTC
CASSQDLSGDPYEQYF
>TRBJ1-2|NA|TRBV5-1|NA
TGCGCCAGCAGCTTGGCCGGGGCCCTCTATGGCTACACCTTC
CASSLAGALYGYTF
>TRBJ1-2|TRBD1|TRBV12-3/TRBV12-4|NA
TGTGCCAGCAGTTCCAGGGGGACTCGGTATGGCTACACCTTC
CASSSRGTRYGYTF